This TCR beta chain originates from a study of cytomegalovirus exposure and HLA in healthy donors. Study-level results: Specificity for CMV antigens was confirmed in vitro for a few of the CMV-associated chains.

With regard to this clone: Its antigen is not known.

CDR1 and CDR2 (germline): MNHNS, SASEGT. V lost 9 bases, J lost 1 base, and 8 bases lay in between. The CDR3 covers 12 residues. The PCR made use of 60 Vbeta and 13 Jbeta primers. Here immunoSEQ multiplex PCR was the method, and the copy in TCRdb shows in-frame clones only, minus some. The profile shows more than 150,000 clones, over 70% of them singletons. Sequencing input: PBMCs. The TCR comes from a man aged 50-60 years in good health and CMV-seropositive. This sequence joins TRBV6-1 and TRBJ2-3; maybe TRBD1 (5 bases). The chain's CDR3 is CASKGGTDTQYF. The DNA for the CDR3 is TGTGCCAGTAAAGGGGGCACAGATACGCAGTATTTT.